This T cell receptor beta chain stems from a study of blood T cells in healthy people across ages. In germline, CDR1 is SQVTM, CDR2 ANQGSEA. The CDR3 is made up of 12 amino acids. Trimming at V came to 8 bases and at J to 4 bases, leaving 7 bases not matched to a gene. The second PCR ran roughly 6 to 11 cycles with a sample-barcoded 5' primer and J-beta primers. TCRdb passed the 5' RACE reads through MiXCR, listing each CDR3 protein once. The profile shows about 730,000 distinct CDR3 sequences, 40% to 45% of them singletons. This TCR derives from a woman in her sixties in good health. The sequenced sample was blood. The rearrangement links TRBV29-1 to TRBJ1-1; 7 bases align to TRBD1. In nucleotides, the CDR3 is TGCAGCACCCAGGGGGGGACCACTGAAGCTTTCTTT. Protein sequence: CSTQGGTTEAFF.